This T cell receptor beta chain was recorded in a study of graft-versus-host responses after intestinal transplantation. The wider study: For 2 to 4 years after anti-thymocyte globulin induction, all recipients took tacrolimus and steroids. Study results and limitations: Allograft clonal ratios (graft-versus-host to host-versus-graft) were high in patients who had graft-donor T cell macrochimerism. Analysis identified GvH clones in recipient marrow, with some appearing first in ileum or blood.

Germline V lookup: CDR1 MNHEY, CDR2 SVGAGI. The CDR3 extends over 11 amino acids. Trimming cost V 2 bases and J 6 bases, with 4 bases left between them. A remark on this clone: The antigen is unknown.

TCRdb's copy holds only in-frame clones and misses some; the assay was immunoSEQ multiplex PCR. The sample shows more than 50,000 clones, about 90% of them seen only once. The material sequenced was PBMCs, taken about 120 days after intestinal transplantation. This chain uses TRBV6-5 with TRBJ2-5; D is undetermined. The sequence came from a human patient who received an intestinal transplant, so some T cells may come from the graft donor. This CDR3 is CASSYGKTQYF. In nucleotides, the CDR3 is TGTGCCAGCAGTTACGGAAAGACCCAGTACTTC.